This paragraph covers one T cell receptor (beta chain) sequence. Its antigen is not known. This entry belongs to a study of identical twins. Study-wide points: Insertions ran lower in abundant cord blood beta clonotypes, though not in memory repertoires. Researchers caution that invariant MAIT and iNKT cells could partly confound zero-insertion analyses.

TCRdb re-derived calls from the 5' RACE reads in MiXCR, one entry per CDR3 protein. This table holds 510,000 or so distinct CDR3 sequences, approximately 16% found once. The germline V gene has CDR1 SEHNR and CDR2 FQNEAQ (reference sequence). V was shortened by 5 bases and J by 1 base, with 14 bases between the two germline ends. The CDR3 length is 15 residues. This sample also appeared in a second study, on yellow fever vaccine responses in identical twins.

This receptor was identified in a woman between 18 and 30 years old in good health. Sequencing was performed on CD4+ T cells sorted from blood. This rearrangement joins TRBV7-9 to TRBJ1-1; no clear D. DNA for the CDR3: TGTGCCAGCAGCCCACCCCCATACGGGAACACTGAAGCTTTCTTT. Its translation is CASSPPPYGNTEAFF.